The next 27 T cell receptor beta chains were all read from a single sample in a study of cytomegalovirus exposure and HLA in healthy donors. This table comes from immunoSEQ multiplex PCR, and its TCRdb copy is limited to in-frame clones, with some not included. Here the sample spans over 85,000 clones, 70% to 90% being singletons. What was sequenced was PBMCs. These receptors all come from a woman aged 25-40 years in good health and CMV-seropositive.

This chain joins TRBV18 and TRBJ1-5; D not certain. This CDR3 has 15 amino acids. CDR1 is KGHSH, CDR2 LQKENI, per germline. V was shortened by 3 bases and J by 5 bases, with 14 bases between the two germline ends. DNA of the CDR3: TGTGCCAGCTCACCGGATCCGGGGAGGGATCAGCCCCAGCATTTT. As protein: CASSPDPGRDQPQHF.

V usage is TRBV11-2 and J usage is TRBJ2-2; 9 nucleotides align to TRBD1. CDR3 length equals 16 residues. The trim removed 3 bases at V and 7 bases at J, leaving 9 bases unmatched. Germline assignment: CDR1 SGHAT and CDR2 FQNNGV. DNA for the CDR3: TGTGCCAGCAGCTTTCGAAGGGACAGGGCGAACGGGGAGCTGTTTTTT. Residues: CASSFRRDRANGELFF. Full variable domain (missing parts from reference TRBV11-2 and TRBJ2-2): EAGVAQSPRYKIIEKRQSVAFWCNPISGHATLYWYQQILGQGPKLLIQFQNNGVVDDSQLPKDRFSAERLKGVDSTLKIQPAKLEDSAVYLCASSFRRDRANGELFFGEGSRLTVL.

A single count supports this clone. The V and J genes are TRBV13 and TRBJ2-7; D might be TRBD1 (6 bases). Trimming removed 0 bases from V and 2 bases from J, with 11 bases in between. Per germline, CDR1 PRHDT and CDR2 FYEKMQ (reference sequence). This CDR3 has 15 amino acids. CDR3 coding DNA: TGTGCCAGCAGCTTAGGGAATGACAGGACCTACGAGCAGTACTTC. It codes for CASSLGNDRTYEQYF.

The rearrangement links TRBV5-1 to TRBJ1-2; 7 nucleotides agree with TRBD1. The junction had 6 bases not matched to a gene; V was cut back by 2 bases and J by 8 bases. Germline CDR1 and CDR2: SGHRS and YFSETQ. This CDR3 region has 13 residues. CDR3 DNA sequence: TGCGCCAGCAGCTTTACCAGGGGGGAAGGCTACACCTTC. Amino acids: CASSFTRGEGYTF.

This chain links TRBV4-1 with TRBJ1-2; 7 bases align to TRBD1. CDR3 length equals 13 residues. Unmatched junction bases numbered 7, after V lost 6 bases and J lost 6 bases. Per germline, CDR1 MGHRA and CDR2 YSYEKL. The CDR3 nucleotides are TGCGCCAGCAGGCAAACAGGGGAGCATGGCTACACCTTC. Its protein product is CASRQTGEHGYTF.

V gene TRBV6-6 combines with J gene TRBJ2-3, with 11 bases identical to TRBD2. Germline loops: CDR1 MNHNY, CDR2 SVGAGI (reference sequence). V shed 6 bases, J shed 0 bases, and the junction held 5 bases outside the gene matches. The CDR3 covers 16 residues. The CDR3 reads CASSRRTSGSTDTQYF. The CDR3 nucleotides read TGTGCCAGCAGCCGACGGACTAGCGGGAGCACAGATACGCAGTATTTT.

The chain has TRBV28 and TRBJ1-2, with 12 bases fitting TRBD1. The CDR3 sequence is 15 residues long. Germline CDR1 is MDHEN and CDR2 is SYDVKM. The junction had 7 bases not matched to a gene; V was cut back by 4 bases and J by 7 bases. The CDR3 bases are TGTGCCAGCAGTTATCCGGGACAGGGGGCCTCTGGCTACACCTTC. Protein product: CASSYPGQGASGYTF.

This chain uses TRBV5-6 with TRBJ2-7, with a possible D match to TRBD2 (6 bases). Germline V gene lookup returns CDR1 SGHDT and CDR2 YYEEEE. V gave up 4 bases and J gave up 0 bases, with 11 bases separating them. This CDR3 spans 14 amino acids. CDR3: CASSTGLSSYEQYF. The CDR3, as DNA: TGTGCCAGCAGCACGGGACTTAGCTCCTACGAGCAGTACTTC. The whole variable domain, remainder taken from reference TRBV5-6 and TRBJ2-7, is DAGVTQSPTHLIKTRGQQVTLRCSPKSGHDTVSWYQQALGQGPQFIFQYYEEEERQRGNFPDRFSGHQFPNYSSELNVNALLLGDSALYLCASSTGLSSYEQYFGPGTRLTVT.

The count of this clone is one. The chain employs TRBV4-3 and TRBJ1-1; D unresolved. CDR1 is LGHNA and CDR2 is YSLEER in the germline V gene. Trimming left V 3 bases short and J 6 bases short, with 14 bases between. The CDR3 totals 14 residues. DNA for the CDR3: TGCGCCAGCAGCCATCGCGAGGGAGTCCCTGAAGCTTTCTTT. Translated, it gives CASSHREGVPEAFF.

The chain is built from TRBV6-6 and TRBJ1-1; D gene unclear. CDR1 and CDR2 (germline): MNHNY, SVGAGI (reference sequence). The CDR3 spans 14 residues. The V gene lost 2 bases and the J gene lost 10 bases, with 17 bases spanning the gap. CDR3 sequence reads: CASSYRQETSGAFF. The CDR3 DNA follows: TGTGCCAGCAGTTACAGGCAGGAAACGTCTGGAGCTTTCTTT.

This sequence joins TRBV7-9 and TRBJ2-6; no clear D gene. CDR1 and CDR2 from the germline V gene are SEHNR and FQNEAQ (reference sequence). The V end was cut by 3 bases, the J end by 2 bases, with 17 bases between. The CDR3 runs 18 residues. The CDR3 here is CASSFGFLLGTGANVLTF. The CDR3 nucleotides are TGTGCCAGCAGCTTCGGGTTTCTCCTAGGAACTGGGGCCAACGTCCTGACTTTC.

This clone turned up a few times. The chain links TRBV7-8 to TRBJ1-4, with D tentatively TRBD1 (5 bases). The CDR3 is 12 amino acids. Germline CDR1 and CDR2: SGHVS and FQNEAQ. Trimming shortened V by 6 bases and J by 5 bases, and 7 bases separated the two germline ends. Here the CDR3 reads CASRRQNEKLFF. In DNA form, the CDR3 reads TGTGCCAGCAGGAGACAGAATGAAAAACTGTTTTTT.

With regard to this clone: The identical CDR3 is also encoded by other nucleotide sequences in the sample. V and J are TRBV7-2 and TRBJ2-7; the match to TRBD2 covers 7 bases. Germline CDR1 reads SGHTA; CDR2 reads FQGNSA. Germline trimming cut 4 bases from V and 1 base from J; bases unmatched to any gene: 4. The CDR3 totals 14 residues. The CDR3 loop reads CASSSSGTSYEQYF. In DNA, the CDR3 is TGTGCCAGCAGCTCAAGCGGGACTTCCTACGAGCAGTACTTC.

The chain recombines TRBV5-4 with TRBJ2-5; 10 bases match TRBD2. V gave up 4 bases and J gave up 4 bases; unmatched junction bases: 4. Looked up from germline, CDR1 is SGHNT and CDR2 is YYREEE (reference sequence). The length of the CDR3 is 14 residues. The CDR3 is CASSRTSGIETQYF. The DNA for the CDR3 is TGTGCCAGCAGCAGGACTAGCGGAATAGAGACCCAGTACTTC.

The rearrangement uses TRBV7-8 and TRBJ2-3, with D possibly being TRBD2 (6 bases). Trimming removed 6 bases from V and 1 base from J, with 20 bases in between. The CDR3 has 17 residues. CDR1 and CDR2 from the germline V gene are SGHVS and FQNEAQ. The CDR3 loop is CASRKDRRGPRTDTQYF. The CDR3 nucleotides are TGTGCCAGCAGGAAAGATAGGCGGGGCCCCCGCACAGATACGCAGTATTTT.

The gene calls are TRBV7-3 and TRBJ2-1, with 7 nucleotides matching TRBD2. CDR1 is SGHTA, CDR2 FQGTGA, per germline. V shed 1 base, J shed 0 bases, and the junction held 12 bases outside the gene matches. CDR3 length: 19 residues. In nucleotides, the CDR3 is TGTGCCAGCAGCTTAAGGCCCTCAACTAGCGCCAGCTCCTACAATGAGCAGTTCTTC. Translating it yields CASSLRPSTSASSYNEQFF.

The V gene is TRBV7-2, the J gene TRBJ2-3, with TRBD1 matching 7 bases. The CDR3 loop spans 13 amino acids. With 2 bases clipped from V and 10 bases from J, the junction kept 6 bases outside the gene matches. Germline V lookup: CDR1 SGHTA, CDR2 FQGNSA. CDR3 DNA sequence: TGTGCCAGCAGCTTATCAGGGACAGAGTCGCAGTATTTT. The encoded protein is CASSLSGTESQYF.

The table lists this clone with a few counts. The chain is built from TRBV2 and TRBJ2-4; tentatively, D is TRBD2 (5 bases). This CDR3 has 15 amino acids. CDR1 SNHLY and CDR2 FYNNEI come from the germline V gene. Trimming stripped 6 bases from V and 0 bases from J, with 12 bases between. In DNA, the CDR3 is TGTGCCAGCAGCTGGACTTTCCTAGCCAAAAACATTCAGTACTTC. Translating gives CASSWTFLAKNIQYF.

This clone was seen just once. This chain links TRBV6-1 with TRBJ2-7; TRBD1 aligns across 8 bases. CDR1 and CDR2 from the germline V gene are MNHNS and SASEGT. V was pared by 3 bases and J by 5 bases, with 9 bases of the junction left unmatched. There are 15 residues in the CDR3. CDR3 DNA sequence: TGTGCCAGCAGTGAGGGGTCAGGGGGCTGGGACGAGCAGTACTTC. This codes for CASSEGSGGWDEQYF.

V and J are TRBV5-4 and TRBJ2-2; TRBD1 matches at 8 bases. The V and J ends lost 3 bases and 5 bases, in that order; junction bases with no gene match: 6. CDR3 length: 15 residues. Germline CDR1 reads SGHNT; CDR2 reads YYREEE (reference sequence). The CDR3 spells CASSSAGGRTGELFF. Here the CDR3 DNA reads TGTGCCAGCAGCTCTGCAGGGGGCCGGACCGGGGAGCTGTTTTTT.

This clone was observed once. J is TRBJ1-1 and V is TRBV29-1; 7 nucleotides line up with TRBD1. This CDR3 region has 13 residues. The germline gives CDR1 SQVTM, CDR2 ANQGSEA. The V segment lost 2 bases and the J segment 2 bases; nucleotides outside the gene matches: 2. The CDR3 nucleotides read TGCAGCGTTGAACGACAGGGTAACACTGAAGCTTTCTTT. Amino acids: CSVERQGNTEAFF.

V is TRBV5-1 and J is TRBJ1-4; 10 positions match TRBD1. The CDR3 sequence is 17 residues long. Germline V gene sequence: CDR1 SGHRS, CDR2 YFSETQ. The junction had 10 bases not matched to a gene; V was cut back by 8 bases and J by 0 bases. Here the CDR3 DNA reads TGCGCCAGTAGAATTTACGGACAGGGGGCAACTAATGAAAAACTGTTTTTT. Translated, it gives CASRIYGQGATNEKLFF.

V gene TRBV28 combines with J gene TRBJ1-5; D is undetermined. The CDR3 contains 17 residues. CDR1 is MDHEN and CDR2 is SYDVKM in the germline V gene. V lost 6 bases to trimming and J lost 4 bases, with 22 bases between them. The CDR3 DNA reads TGTGCCAGCAGGCTCTTCTCATGGGGAGGATCGAATCAGCCCCAGCATTTT. Translated: CASRLFSWGGSNQPQHF.

The chain combines TRBV2 with TRBJ1-2; D not resolved. The CDR3 is 12 residues long. CDR1 and CDR2 (germline): SNHLY, FYNNEI. V lost 3 bases to trimming and J lost 8 bases, with 10 bases between them. This CDR3 is CASSEVAWGYTF. The DNA of the CDR3 is TGTGCCAGCAGTGAGGTGGCTTGGGGCTACACCTTC.

The chain carries TRBV6-6 and TRBJ2-3; 10 bases match TRBD1. V gave up 6 bases and J gave up 3 bases; unmatched junction bases: 3. Germline CDR1 MNHNY, CDR2 SVGAGI (reference sequence). This CDR3 spans 14 amino acids. The CDR3 reads CASSRGQGTDTQYF. In DNA, the CDR3 is TGTGCCAGCAGCAGGGGACAGGGGACAGATACGCAGTATTTT.

The chain joins TRBV29-1 to TRBJ2-7; 13 nucleotides line up with TRBD2. Trimming cost V 8 bases and J 6 bases; bases outside gene matches: 4. The CDR3 consists of 12 residues. CDR1 is SQVTM and CDR2 is ANQGSEA in the germline V gene. Here the CDR3 reads CSIRLAGGEQYF. The CDR3 DNA reads as TGCAGCATACGACTAGCGGGGGGCGAGCAGTACTTC.

The V gene is TRBV7-9, the J gene TRBJ2-2, with a weak D call TRBD2 (5 bases). The V gene's germline CDR1 is SEHNR and CDR2 FQNEAQ (reference sequence). Deletions cut 2 bases from V and 1 base from J, with 8 bases between. This CDR3 region has 15 residues. CDR3 sequence (DNA): TGTGCCAGCAGCTTATTGGGAGTGAACACCGGGGAGCTGTTTTTT. Its translation is CASSLLGVNTGELFF.